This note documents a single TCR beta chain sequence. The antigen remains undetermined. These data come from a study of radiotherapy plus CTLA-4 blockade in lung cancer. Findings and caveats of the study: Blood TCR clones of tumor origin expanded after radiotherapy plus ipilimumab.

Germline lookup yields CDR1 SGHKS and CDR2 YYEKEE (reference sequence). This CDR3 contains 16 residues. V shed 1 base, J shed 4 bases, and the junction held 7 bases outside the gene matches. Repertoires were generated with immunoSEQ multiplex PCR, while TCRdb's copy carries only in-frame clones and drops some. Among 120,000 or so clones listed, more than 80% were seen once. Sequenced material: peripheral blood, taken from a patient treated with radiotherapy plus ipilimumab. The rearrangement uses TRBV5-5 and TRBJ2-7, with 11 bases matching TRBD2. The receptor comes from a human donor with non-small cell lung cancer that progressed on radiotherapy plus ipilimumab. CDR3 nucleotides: TGTGCCAGCAGCTTGAGGATAGCGGGAGGGCCGTACGAGCAGTACTTC. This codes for CASSLRIAGGPYEQYF.